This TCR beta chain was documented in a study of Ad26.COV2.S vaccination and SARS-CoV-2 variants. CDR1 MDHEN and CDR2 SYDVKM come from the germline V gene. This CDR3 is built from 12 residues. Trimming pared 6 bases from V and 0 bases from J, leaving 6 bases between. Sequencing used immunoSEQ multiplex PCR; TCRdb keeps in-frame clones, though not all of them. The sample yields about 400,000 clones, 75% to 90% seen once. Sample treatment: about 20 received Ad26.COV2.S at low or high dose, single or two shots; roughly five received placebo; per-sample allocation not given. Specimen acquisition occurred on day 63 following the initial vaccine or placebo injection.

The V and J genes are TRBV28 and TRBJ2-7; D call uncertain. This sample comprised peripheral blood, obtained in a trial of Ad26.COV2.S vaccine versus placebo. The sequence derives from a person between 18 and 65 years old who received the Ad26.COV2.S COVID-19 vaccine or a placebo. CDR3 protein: CASRLSSYEQYF. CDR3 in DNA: TGTGCCAGCAGACTGAGCTCCTACGAGCAGTACTTC.